Below are 9 T cell receptor beta chains sequenced from a single sample in a study of cytomegalovirus exposure and HLA in healthy donors. PCR primers comprised 60 Vbeta and 13 Jbeta primers. Profiled with immunoSEQ multiplex PCR; TCRdb holds only in-frame clones, not every one. The specimen's table records some 84,000 clones. Sample: PBMCs. The receptor source for this set is a man aged 45-60 years in good health and CMV-seronegative.

This chain uses TRBV28 with TRBJ2-5; 11 positions agree with TRBD2. V lost 6 bases and J lost 1; bases outside the gene matches: 10. Germline values: CDR1 MDHEN, CDR2 SYDVKM. The CDR3 consists of 17 residues. The CDR3 is CASRKTSGDWAQETQYF. The DNA of the CDR3 is TGTGCCAGCAGAAAGACTAGCGGGGACTGGGCCCAAGAGACCCAGTACTTC.

The rearrangement uses TRBV6-1 and TRBJ1-5; TRBD1 agrees at 9 bases. V lost 4 bases to trimming and J lost 6 bases; unmatched junction nucleotides: 4. Germline CDR1 reads MNHNS; CDR2 reads SASEGT. There are 14 residues in the CDR3. As DNA, the CDR3 is TGTGCCAGCAGTGCCGGGACAGGGTTTCAGCCCCAGCATTTT. It yields the protein CASSAGTGFQPQHF.

The gene calls are TRBV7-9 and TRBJ1-2, with 9 bases that match TRBD1. This CDR3 region has 14 residues. V lost 3 bases and J lost 4; bases outside the gene matches: 3. Germline V gives CDR1 SEHNR, CDR2 FQNEAQ (reference sequence). The CDR3 bases are TGTGCCAGCAGCTTGCCGGGACAGGGCTATGGCTACACCTTC. It is translated as CASSLPGQGYGYTF.

The chain carries TRBV11-2 and TRBJ2-7, with TRBD1 matching over 9 bases. The trim removed 5 bases at V and 6 bases at J, leaving 8 bases unmatched. The germline V gene has CDR1 SGHAT and CDR2 FQNNGV. There are 14 residues in the CDR3. CDR3 amino acids: CASSPSRTGVEQYF. DNA of the CDR3: TGTGCCAGCAGCCCGTCCCGGACAGGGGTCGAGCAGTACTTC.

The chain carries TRBV6-1 and TRBJ1-2, with TRBD1 as a possible D gene (5 bases). This CDR3 has 13 residues. Germline V gene data show CDR1 as MNHNS and CDR2 as SASEGT. V was pared by 2 bases and J by 4 bases, with 8 bases between. This CDR3 reads CASSEQGGYGYTF. The DNA for the CDR3 is TGTGCCAGCAGTGAACAGGGAGGCTATGGCTACACCTTC.

CDR3 sequence (DNA): TGTGCCAGCAGAAGGACAGGGGGGTCCCACAATGAGCAGTTCTTC. This encodes CASRRTGGSHNEQFF. This chain links TRBV27 with TRBJ2-1; 10 bases align to TRBD1. Germline V gene lookup returns CDR1 MNHEY and CDR2 SMNVEV (reference sequence). The V gene end was trimmed by 6 bases and the J gene end by 5 bases; junction bases not matched to a gene: 7. The CDR3 is 15 amino acids.

DNA of the CDR3: TGTGCCAGCAGCTTGGGACGGGACAGGGGGGCCTACGAGCAGTACTTC. It encodes CASSLGRDRGAYEQYF. This chain joins TRBV5-4 and TRBJ2-7, with TRBD1 matching 11 bases. Unmatched junction bases numbered 4, after V lost 0 bases and J lost 2 bases. The CDR3 runs to 16 residues. The germline V gene has CDR1 SGHNT and CDR2 YYREEE (reference sequence).

The chain combines TRBV28 with TRBJ1-5; D gene unclear. Trimming pared 2 bases from V and 3 bases from J, leaving 11 bases between. Germline CDR1 MDHEN, CDR2 SYDVKM. CDR3 length: 15 amino acids. The CDR3: CASSLGAGYNQPQHF. DNA for the CDR3: TGTGCCAGCAGTTTAGGTGCGGGATACAATCAGCCCCAGCATTTT.

The chain employs TRBV5-1 and TRBJ2-7; D is undetermined. This CDR3 region has 14 residues. V was pared by 1 base and J by 0 bases, with 8 bases between. Germline assignment: CDR1 SGHRS and CDR2 YFSETQ. The CDR3 region has the DNA TGCGCCAGCAGCTTGACACACCTCTCCTACGAGCAGTACTTC. Residues: CASSLTHLSYEQYF.